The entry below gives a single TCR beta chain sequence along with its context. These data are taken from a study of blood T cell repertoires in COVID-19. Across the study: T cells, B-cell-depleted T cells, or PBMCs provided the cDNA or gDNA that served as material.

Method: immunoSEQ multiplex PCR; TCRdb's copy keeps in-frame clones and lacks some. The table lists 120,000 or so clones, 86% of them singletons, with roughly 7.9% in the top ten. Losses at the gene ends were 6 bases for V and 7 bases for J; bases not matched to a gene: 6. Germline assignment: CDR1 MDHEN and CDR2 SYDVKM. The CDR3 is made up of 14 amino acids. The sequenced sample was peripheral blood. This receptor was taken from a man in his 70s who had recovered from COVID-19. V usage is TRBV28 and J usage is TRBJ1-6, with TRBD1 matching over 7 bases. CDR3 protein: CASRSTGLNSPLHF. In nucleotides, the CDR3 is TGTGCCAGCAGGTCGACAGGGTTGAATTCACCCCTCCACTTT.